A selection of T cell receptor beta chains follows, all from one sample in a study of blood T cell repertoires in COVID-19. Clones were read by immunoSEQ multiplex PCR, and TCRdb kept only the in-frame ones, dropping some. The table shows approximately 150,000 clones, with 88% occurring only once. The sequencing sample was made of peripheral blood. Every receptor here comes from a middle-aged man who had recovered from COVID-19. Each CDR3 is given with its conserved first and last residue. A D gene is named only where the DNA matches it firmly. For some rows the clone size is stated as once, few or many, or as a class when expanded; others skip it.

clone_size	d_call	v_call	j_call	cdr3_aa	cdr3_nt
few	.	TRBV19	TRBJ2-1	CASRYGGTDYNEQFF	TGTGCCAGTAGGTATGGCGGGACGGACTACAATGAGCAGTTCTTC
few	.	TRBV3-1/TRBV3-2	TRBJ2-2	CASSQQGELFF	TGTGCCAGCAGCCAACAAGGGGAGCTGTTTTTT
.	TRBD1	TRBV27	TRBJ1-1	CASRITGTGSPEAFF	TGTGCCAGCAGGATAACCGGGACAGGGTCCCCTGAAGCTTTCTTT
.	TRBD2	TRBV19	TRBJ2-1	CASSINLAGPYNEQFF	TGTGCCAGTAGTATAAACCTAGCGGGACCCTACAATGAGCAGTTCTTC
once	.	TRBV5-6	TRBJ1-2	CASSLGAFGANYGYTF	TGTGCCAGCAGCTTGGGAGCCTTTGGGGCGAACTATGGCTACACCTTC
once	TRBD2	TRBV30	TRBJ2-2	CAWTRLAGATGELFF	TGTGCCTGGACTCGGCTAGCGGGGGCCACCGGGGAGCTGTTTTTT
.	.	TRBV7-2	TRBJ1-4	CASSLTNPNEKLFF	TGTGCCAGCAGCTTAACAAATCCTAATGAAAAACTGTTTTTT
few	.	TRBV11-2	TRBJ1-6	CASSPSSIDSPLHF	TGTGCCAGCAGCCCATCTAGTATAGATTCACCCCTCCACTTT
.	.	TRBV11-2	TRBJ1-5	CASSLQGFNQPQHF	TGTGCCAGCAGCTTACAGGGTTTCAATCAGCCCCAGCATTTT
.	TRBD1	TRBV25-1	TRBJ1-6	CASSEYGTANSPLHF	TGTGCCAGCAGTGAATACGGGACAGCAAATTCACCCCTCCACTTT
.	.	TRBV29-1	TRBJ1-2	CSVGAQGANYGYTF	TGCAGCGTTGGGGCCCAGGGTGCTAACTATGGCTACACCTTC
.	.	TRBV28	TRBJ2-7	CASSIGTFNYEQYF	TGTGCCAGCAGTATAGGGACTTTTAACTACGAGCAGTACTTC
once	.	TRBV18	TRBJ2-3	CASSRLDTDTQYF	TGTGCCAGTTCCCGACTGGACACAGATACGCAGTATTTT
.	.	TRBV7-3	TRBJ2-5	CASSSGTLKAETQYF	TGTGCCAGCAGCTCGGGGACTCTAAAGGCAGAGACCCAGTACTTC
.	TRBD2	TRBV7-8	TRBJ2-7	CASSQGLAGEQYF	TGTGCCAGCAGCCAGGGACTAGCGGGAGAGCAGTACTTC
.	.	TRBV7-9	TRBJ2-1	CASSSRDAYNEQFF	TGTGCCAGCAGCTCGCGGGACGCTTACAATGAGCAGTTCTTC
.	.	TRBV20-1	TRBJ1-4	CSAMTVEKLFF	TGCAGTGCGATGACAGTAGAAAAACTGTTTTTT
.	.	TRBV7-9	TRBJ1-3	CASSTRRDRLSGNTIYF	TGTGCCAGCAGCACTCGACGAGACAGGTTATCTGGAAACACCATATATTTT
.	TRBD1	TRBV28	TRBJ2-3	CASRVTGYGATQYF	TGTGCCAGCAGGGTGACAGGGTACGGGGCTACGCAGTATTTT
.	TRBD1	TRBV7-2	TRBJ1-5	CASSLRDSTYSNQPQHF	TGTGCCAGCAGCTTAAGGGACAGTACTTATAGCAATCAGCCCCAGCATTTT
.	TRBD2	TRBV2	TRBJ2-7	CASKVAGDYEQYF	TGTGCCAGCAAAGTGGCGGGGGACTACGAGCAGTACTTC
.	TRBD2	TRBV4-2	TRBJ2-5	CASSPVGGGTYQETQYF	TGTGCCAGCAGCCCCGTCGGCGGGGGGACGTACCAAGAGACCCAGTACTTC
.	TRBD1	TRBV29-1	TRBJ1-1	CSASRQGGNTEAFF	TGCAGCGCGAGCCGACAGGGAGGGAACACTGAAGCTTTCTTT
.	TRBD1	TRBV7-2	TRBJ1-6	CASSLGTTGGYSPLHF	TGTGCCAGCAGCTTAGGAACGACAGGGGGCTACTCACCCCTCCACTTT
once	.	TRBV6-5	TRBJ2-7	CASSLTGALSYEQYF	TGTGCCAGCAGCTTGACAGGTGCCCTCTCCTACGAGCAGTACTTC
.	TRBD1	TRBV6-5	TRBJ2-5	CASRTGTQETQYF	TGTGCCAGCAGGACAGGGACCCAAGAGACCCAGTACTTC
.	TRBD1	TRBV2	TRBJ1-2	CASSDDRGRVGYTF	TGTGCCAGCAGTGACGACAGGGGGCGAGTTGGCTACACCTTC
once	.	TRBV6-5	TRBJ1-2	CASSRQPNYGYTF	TGTGCCAGCAGTCGACAGCCGAACTATGGCTACACCTTC
.	TRBD1	TRBV5-8	TRBJ2-6	CASSETGGSSGANVLTF	TGTGCCAGCAGCGAGACAGGGGGGAGCTCTGGGGCCAACGTCCTGACTTTC
.	TRBD2	TRBV9	TRBJ2-7	CASSVDPASGTSYEQYF	TGTGCCAGCAGCGTAGATCCGGCTAGCGGTACCTCCTACGAGCAGTACTTC
.	.	TRBV7-9	TRBJ2-7	CASSQLGASDPFYEQYF	TGTGCCAGCAGCCAACTGGGGGCGTCCGACCCTTTCTACGAGCAGTACTTC
.	TRBD2	TRBV29-1	TRBJ2-2	CSVWAGVTGELFF	TGCAGCGTATGGGCGGGAGTAACCGGGGAGCTGTTTTTT
once	.	TRBV14	TRBJ1-3	CASSHPRQVSGNTIYF	TGTGCCAGCAGCCATCCCAGACAGGTCTCTGGAAACACCATATATTTT
once	.	TRBV5-4	TRBJ1-1	CASSQQEWNTEAFF	TGTGCCAGCAGCCAACAGGAATGGAACACTGAAGCTTTCTTT
.	.	TRBV3-1/TRBV3-2	TRBJ1-5	CASSQGRRLGQGPQHF	TGTGCCAGCAGCCAAGGTAGGAGACTGGGCCAGGGGCCCCAGCATTTT